This T cell receptor (beta chain) appears in the sequencing data of a study of immune characterization of retroperitoneal liposarcoma. Only a few counts were recorded for this clonotype. CDR1 and CDR2 from the germline V gene are SGHVS and FNYEAQ. CDR3 length: 14 amino acids. Each CDR3 protein is one row after TCRdb ran MiXCR on the PCR reads. The table has roughly 11,000 distinct CDR3 sequences, 50% seen once. Sequenced: tumor tissue. The V call is TRBV7-6, the J call TRBJ2-5; D perhaps matches TRBD2 (5 bases). The DNA end lines up better with TRBJ2-7; the J call may be wrong. The TCR comes from a female donor with retroperitoneal liposarcoma. CDR3 sequence reads: CASSPRTGNYEQYF. CDR3 DNA sequence: TGTGCCAGCAGCCCGCGCACGGGGAACTACGAGCAGTACTTC.